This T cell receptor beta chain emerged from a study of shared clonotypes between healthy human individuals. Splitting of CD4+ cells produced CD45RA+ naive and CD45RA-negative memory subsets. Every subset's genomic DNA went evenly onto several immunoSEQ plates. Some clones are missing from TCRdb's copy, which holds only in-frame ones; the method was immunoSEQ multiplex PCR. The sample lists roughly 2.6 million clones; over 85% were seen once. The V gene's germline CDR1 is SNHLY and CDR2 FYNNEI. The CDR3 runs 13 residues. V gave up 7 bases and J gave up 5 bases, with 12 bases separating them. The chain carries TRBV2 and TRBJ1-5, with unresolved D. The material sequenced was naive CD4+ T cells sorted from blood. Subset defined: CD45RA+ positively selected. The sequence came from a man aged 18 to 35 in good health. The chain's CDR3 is CASTSPPDQPQHF. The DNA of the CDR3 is TGTGCCAGCACTTCCCCTCCCGATCAGCCCCAGCATTTT.